Given below is one TCR beta chain in context. Its antigen remains unidentified. No much larger clonotype is one base removed from it; base qualities were not supplied. The data were obtained in a study of T cell repertoires in ileal Crohn's disease (dated by TCRdb to the late 2010s). For the study in its entirety: At the time of surgery, approximately 35% of patients were active smokers, and the median duration of disease was about 8.5 years. All patients had surgery for a complication: stricturing disease in around 60% and penetrating disease in about 40%. About half of the patients received postoperative therapy: about a dozen received thiopurines and 15 to 20 received anti-TNF agents. TCR repertoire analysis was performed in a few dozen Crohn's disease patients drawn from a prospective multicentre cohort. The study was conducted in parallel with a multicentre cohort built to find predictors of early endoscopic recurrence after ileocolonic resection. Endoscopic postoperative recurrence was defined as a Rutgeerts score above i0. A total of 170 or so mucosal samples from 57 patients were sequenced, collected from several sites on the surgical specimen and at postoperative endoscopy. Findings and caveats that apply to the study as a whole: Endoscopic recurrence was linked to a higher percentage of high-frequency clones at surgery, and recurrence occurred in every patient whose clonality exceeded 26.8% (18/57). Only a subgroup of patients, of unstated size, had mucosal CD4 and CD8 T cells sorted and sequenced. A significantly higher proportion of clonal expansions was observed in active smokers at surgery than in non-smokers (approximately 26% vs 20%, p=0.02). More high-frequency clones were carried by sorted CD8 T cells than by CD4 T cells, suggesting that mucosal expansions were mainly CD8.

The CDR3, from cysteine to phenylalanine, totals 17 residues. The DNA shown is the 51-base CDR3, in frame from base 1. Adults with ileal or ileocolonic Crohn's disease and an indication for ileocolonic resection were eligible for inclusion. Before DNA extraction, whole ileal mucosal biopsies were kept frozen at -80 degrees C. Genomic DNA was extracted from frozen whole biopsies with a TRizol-based method and quantified on a NanoDrop 2000 spectrophotometer. Five hundred nanograms of biopsy DNA per sample were submitted for commercial TCRB immunosequencing. Adaptive Biotechnology amplified CDR3 regions from genomic DNA with a two-step multiplex PCR that controlled for amplification bias. The first PCR used primers for every V and J gene segment; the second PCR added barcodes and Illumina adapters. An Illumina instrument was used to sequence the CDR3 libraries. The published analysis was carried out like this. The analysis used both the pipelines supplied by the vendor and custom analysis of the raw data in R/Bioconductor with R version 3.3.0. Clonality, which ranges from 0 to 1, was calculated as the inverse of the normalised Shannon entropy across all productive clones. The repertoire share taken up by the top 100 clones defined high-frequency clones, and only clones that passed a 95% confidence test were kept. Repertoire diversity was measured with the Simpson index, and overlap between samples was measured with the Morisita-Horn index. TCRdb re-hosts the immuneACCESS table, in-frame sequences only. Its copies lack some clones; in the studies checked, an unresolved V gene accounts for under half of them, and the cause for the rest is not known. The V and J calls and the clone size are those of that table, but D and trimming were determined from the DNA. This sample gives about 6,600 clones in total; about three quarters of them show up just once. The top ten clonotypes cover about 9.3% of the sample.

The sequenced material came from ileal tissue. The rearranged chain carries TRBV1 and TRBJ1-4; TRBD1 is taken as the D call from the table, unchecked against the DNA. TRBV1 is a listed pseudogene. This TCR was recovered from an adult with Crohn's disease. This receptor has the CDR3 CTSSLRTVGPPVGKLFF. Read as DNA, the sequence is TGCACCAGCAGCCTCCGGACAGTTGGTCCTCCCGTAGGAAAACTGTTTTTT.